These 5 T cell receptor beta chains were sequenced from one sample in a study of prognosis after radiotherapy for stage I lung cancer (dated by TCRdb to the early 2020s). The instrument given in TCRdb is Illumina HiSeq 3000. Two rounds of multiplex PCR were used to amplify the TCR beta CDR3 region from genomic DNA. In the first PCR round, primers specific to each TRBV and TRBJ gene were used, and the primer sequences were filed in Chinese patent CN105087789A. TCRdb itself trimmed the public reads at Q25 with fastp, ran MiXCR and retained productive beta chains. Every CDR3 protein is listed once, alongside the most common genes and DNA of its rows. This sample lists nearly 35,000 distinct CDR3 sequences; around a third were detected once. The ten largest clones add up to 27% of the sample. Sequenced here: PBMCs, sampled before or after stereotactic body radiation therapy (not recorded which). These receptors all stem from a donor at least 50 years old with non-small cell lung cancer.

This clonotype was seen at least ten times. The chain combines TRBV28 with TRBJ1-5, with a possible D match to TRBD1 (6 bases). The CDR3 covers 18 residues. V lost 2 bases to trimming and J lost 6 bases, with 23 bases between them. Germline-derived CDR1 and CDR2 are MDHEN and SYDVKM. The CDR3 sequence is CASSLLQATGRLGQPQHF. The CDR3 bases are TGTGCCAGCAGTTTACTCCAGGCGACAGGCCGGTTGGGTCAGCCCCAGCATTTT.

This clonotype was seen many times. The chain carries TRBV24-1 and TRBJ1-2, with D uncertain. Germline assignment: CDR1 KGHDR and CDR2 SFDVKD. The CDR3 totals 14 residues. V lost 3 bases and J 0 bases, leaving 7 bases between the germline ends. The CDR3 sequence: CATSDHVANYGYTF. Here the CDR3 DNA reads TGTGCCACCAGTGATCACGTAGCTAACTATGGCTACACCTTC.

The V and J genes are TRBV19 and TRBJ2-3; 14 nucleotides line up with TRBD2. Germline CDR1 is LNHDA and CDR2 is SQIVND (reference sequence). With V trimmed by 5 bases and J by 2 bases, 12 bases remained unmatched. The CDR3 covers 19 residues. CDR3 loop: CASSLGLAGALFYTDTQYF. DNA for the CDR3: TGTGCCAGTAGTTTGGGACTAGCGGGAGCTCTGTTCTACACAGATACGCAGTATTTT. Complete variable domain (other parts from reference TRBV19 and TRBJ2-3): DGGITQSPKYLFRKEGQNVTLSCEQNLNHDAMYWYRQDPGQGLRLIYYSQIVNDFQKGDIAEGYSVSREKKESFPLTVTSAQKNPTAFYLCASSLGLAGALFYTDTQYFGPGTRLTVL.

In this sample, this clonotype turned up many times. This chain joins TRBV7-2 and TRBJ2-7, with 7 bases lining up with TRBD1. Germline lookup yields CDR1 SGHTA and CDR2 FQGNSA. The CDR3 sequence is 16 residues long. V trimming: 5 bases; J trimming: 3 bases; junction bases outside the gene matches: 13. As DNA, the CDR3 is TGTGCCAGCAGCCCTCAGACGGGACAGCCCCTCTACGAGCAGTACTTC. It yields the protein CASSPQTGQPLYEQYF.

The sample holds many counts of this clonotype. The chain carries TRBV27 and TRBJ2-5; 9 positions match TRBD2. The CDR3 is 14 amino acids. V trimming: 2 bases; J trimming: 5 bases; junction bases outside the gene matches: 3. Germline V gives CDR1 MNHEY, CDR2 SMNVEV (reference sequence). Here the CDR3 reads CASSLAGGRETQYF. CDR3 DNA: TGTGCCAGCAGTTTAGCGGGGGGGAGGGAGACCCAGTACTTC.